Each of the 28 T cell receptor beta chains below was sequenced from the same sample in a study of T cell repertoires in aging, cancer and after chemotherapy. A mixed TRB-A/B primer pool amplified rearranged TRB by multiplex touch-down PCR. MiXCR, run by TCRdb on the multiplex PCR reads, gives a single entry per CDR3 protein. The sample holds some 7,700 distinct CDR3 sequences; roughly 32% are singletons and the top ten take around 3.6%. Peripheral blood genomic DNA, not sorted cells or RNA, was the template. The sequencing sample was made of blood. All receptors come from a human donor in good health.

The table lists this clonotype with a few counts. The gene calls are TRBV6-1 and TRBJ2-2, with TRBD1 matching 8 bases. Looked up from germline, CDR1 is MNHNS and CDR2 is SASEGT. V was clipped by 7 bases and J by 3 bases; unmatched bases: 4. The CDR3 contains 14 residues. For the CDR3, the DNA is TGTGCCAGCACCGTGGGACAGGACACCGGGGAGCTGTTTTTT. This gives the protein CASTVGQDTGELFF.

The CDR3 region has the DNA TGTGCCAGCAGTTTGAACCTCTACGAGCAGTACTTC. It encodes CASSLNLYEQYF. J is TRBJ2-7 and V is TRBV12-3 or TRBV12-4; D gene ambiguous. The CDR3 is made up of 12 amino acids. The V end lost 3 bases, the J end lost 3 bases, and 6 bases lay between the germline ends.

The J gene is TRBJ2-1, the V gene TRBV11-1, with 7 bases lining up with TRBD2. J lost 3 bases, V lost 1 base, and 0 bases had no gene match. Germline loops: CDR1 SGHAT, CDR2 FQDESV (reference sequence). The CDR3 is 14 residues long. The DNA for the CDR3 is TGTGCCAGCAGCTTAGGGGGGGGCTACAATGAGCAGTTCTTC. The encoded protein is CASSLGGGYNEQFF.

Remarks on this clonotype: Just one base apart from a much larger clone, this may be a read error. The rearrangement uses TRBV19 and TRBJ2-1, with D tentatively TRBD1 (8 bases). Germline V CDR1 and CDR2: LNHDA, SQIVND (reference sequence). This CDR3 has 13 amino acids. The chain's CDR3 is CARRNRGGDEQFF. CDR3 nucleotides: TGTGCCCGTAGAAACAGGGGGGGAGATGAGCAGTTCTTC.

The CDR3 region is CSARATGNSPLHF. CDR3 DNA sequence: TGCAGTGCTAGAGCCACGGGGAATTCACCCCTCCACTTT. The chain has TRBV20-1 and TRBJ1-6; D is unresolved. Germline lookup yields CDR1 DFQATT and CDR2 SNEGSKA (reference sequence). The V and J ends lost 1 base and 7 bases respectively, with 8 bases between them. The CDR3 has 13 residues.

The chain joins TRBV6-5 to TRBJ1-2; no reliable D call. Germline CDR1 and CDR2: MNHEY and SVGAGI. V was shortened by 2 bases and J by 4 bases, with 8 bases between the two germline ends. This CDR3 region has 13 residues. CDR3 nucleotides: TGTGCCAGCAGTTACCCCCCTGGCTATGGCTACACCTTC. This gives the protein CASSYPPGYGYTF.

This chain joins TRBV11-2 and TRBJ2-2, with TRBD2 matching 9 bases. Germline values: CDR1 SGHAT, CDR2 FQNNGV. The CDR3 consists of 16 residues. Losses at the gene ends were 1 base for V and 1 base for J; bases not matched to a gene: 1. DNA of the CDR3: TGTGCCAGCAGCTTAGGTAGCGGGAGGAACACCGGGGAGCTGTTTTTT. It codes for CASSLGSGRNTGELFF.

In its sample, this clonotype was seen a few times. V is TRBV27 and J is TRBJ2-1; perhaps TRBD2 as D (6 bases). CDR3 length: 15 amino acids. The ends were cut back, 5 bases at V and 9 bases at J, with 20 bases in the middle. Germline V CDR1 and CDR2: MNHEY, SMNVEV (reference sequence). CDR3 region: CASSPTGSLRGEQFF. The CDR3 DNA reads TGTGCCAGCAGTCCGACCGGGTCCCTGCGGGGTGAGCAGTTCTTC.

This clonotype has a single count. The CDR3 loop is CASSPPQGHSGNTIYF. The CDR3 coding sequence is TGTGCCAGCTCACCACCACAGGGACACTCTGGAAACACCATATATTTT. This chain links TRBV18 with TRBJ1-3; possible D gene TRBD1, 6 bases. Germline loops: CDR1 KGHSH, CDR2 LQKENI. The CDR3 sequence is 16 residues long. Trimming removed 0 bases at V and 0 bases at J, with 9 bases between.

Within the sample, this clonotype is medium-sized. The chain uses TRBV29-1 and TRBJ1-6; D unresolved. V was shortened by 4 bases and J by 10 bases, with 17 bases between the two germline ends. The CDR3 runs to 14 residues. Germline-derived CDR1 and CDR2 are SQVTM and ANQGSEA. CDR3 in DNA: TGCAGCGTTGCCGAATCTGGGGAGAAATCACCCCTCCACTTT. Its translation: CSVAESGEKSPLHF.

The chain is built from TRBV7-2 and TRBJ2-3, with TRBD2 identical over 8 bases. The CDR3 length is 15 residues. Germline V lookup: CDR1 SGHTA, CDR2 FQGNSA. The V segment lost 3 bases and the J segment 3 bases; nucleotides outside the gene matches: 5. CDR3 nucleotide sequence: TGTGCCAGCAGCTTGGGACTAGGGAAGACAGATACGCAGTATTTT. This encodes CASSLGLGKTDTQYF. Together with reference TRBV7-2 and TRBJ2-3, the CDR3 gives the full variable domain: GAGVSQSPSNKVTEKGKDVELRCDPISGHTALYWYRQSLGQGLEFLIYFQGNSAPDKSGLPSDRFSAERTGGSVSTLTIQRTQQEDSAVYLCASSLGLGKTDTQYFGPGTRLTVL.

V is TRBV30 and J is TRBJ2-5; the D call may be TRBD1 or TRBD2 (5 bases each). The CDR3 spans 13 residues. Trimming shortened V by 4 bases and J by 0 bases, and 9 bases separated the two germline ends. Germline CDR1 is GTSNPN and CDR2 is SVGIG (reference sequence). The CDR3 DNA reads as TGTGCCTGGAACGGGGCTAACCAAGAGACCCAGTACTTC. It codes for CAWNGANQETQYF.

About this clonotype itself: This may come from a read error, since a much larger clone is one base off. This rearrangement joins TRBV27 to TRBJ2-5; D call uncertain. Germline assignment: CDR1 MNHEY and CDR2 SMNVEV (reference sequence). V was trimmed by 4 bases and J by 10 bases, leaving 13 bases between them. The CDR3 consists of 12 residues. CDR3 sequence: CASSSGSMIQYF. The DNA for the CDR3 is TGTGCCAGCAGTTCGGGCAGTATGATCCAGTACTTC.

Only a few counts were recorded for this clonotype. The rearrangement joins TRBV6-2 or TRBV6-3 to TRBJ2-7; 7 bases agree with TRBD1. The CDR3 runs 15 residues. CDR1 and CDR2 from the germline V gene are MNHEY and SVGEGT. V was pared by 0 bases and J by 1 base, with 3 bases of the junction left unmatched. CDR3 in DNA: TGTGCCAGCAGTTACTCAGCCAGGGGGTCCTACGAGCAGTACTTC. Translation gives CASSYSARGSYEQYF.

This chain uses TRBV5-4 with TRBJ2-7; D ambiguous. Trimming removed 1 base at V and 1 base at J, with 6 bases between. The CDR3 covers 13 residues. The germline gives CDR1 SGHNT, CDR2 YYREEE (reference sequence). CDR3 bases: TGTGCCAGCAGCTTGAAACAATCCTACGAGCAGTACTTC. It codes for CASSLKQSYEQYF.

The sample holds a few counts of this clonotype. One end of the junction fails to match germline, which may point to a read error. The V call is TRBV5-6, the J call TRBJ1-6, with 7 bases fitting TRBD1. Germline V lookup: CDR1 SGHDT, CDR2 YYEEEE. The CDR3 has 17 amino acids. The CDR3 sequence: CASSQEENRGYNSPLHF. CDR3 coding DNA: TGCGCCAGCAGCCAAGAGGAGAACAGGGGCTATAATTCACCCCTCCACTTT.

This clonotype was counted between two and nine times. The chain recombines TRBV6-5 with TRBJ1-4, with TRBD1 matching 9 bases. V trimming: 5 bases; J trimming: 3 bases; junction bases outside the gene matches: 7. Germline lookup yields CDR1 MNHEY and CDR2 SVGAGI. CDR3 length: 16 residues. This chain's CDR3 is CASSETGGLSNEKLFF. CDR3 bases: TGTGCCAGCAGTGAAACAGGGGGCTTGTCTAATGAAAAACTGTTTTTT.

This clonotype was seen only a few times. This chain uses TRBV7-9 with TRBJ1-1; possible D gene TRBD1, 6 bases. The CDR3 is 12 residues long. Trimming shortened V by 4 bases and J by 5 bases, and 8 bases separated the two germline ends. Per the germline V gene, CDR1 is SEHNR and CDR2 is FQNEAQ (reference sequence). CDR3 amino acids: CASSSGQTEAFF. CDR3 in DNA: TGTGCCAGCAGCTCCGGACAGACTGAAGCTTTCTTT.

This clonotype has a handful of counts. This rearrangement joins TRBV6-5 to TRBJ2-4, with D unresolved. The CDR3 totals 14 residues. The germline V gene has CDR1 MNHEY and CDR2 SVGAGI. Trimming pared 8 bases from V and 8 bases from J, leaving 19 bases between. CDR3 bases: TGTGCCAGCGGCCGCCTGGCGGACGTATACATTCAGTACTTC. The encoded protein is CASGRLADVYIQYF.

This chain joins TRBV5-5 and TRBJ2-7; D is tentatively TRBD1 or TRBD2 (5 bases each). Germline V CDR1 and CDR2: SGHKS, YYEKEE (reference sequence). The V and J ends lost 0 bases and 6 bases respectively, with 19 bases between them. This CDR3 has 16 residues. The DNA of the CDR3 is TGTGCCAGCAGCTTGGATTTAGGGACGGCGAGCCGCGAGCAGTACTTC. Protein product: CASSLDLGTASREQYF.

The chain has TRBV12-3 or TRBV12-4 and TRBJ2-4, with 8 bases lining up with TRBD2. The CDR3 covers 20 residues. With V trimmed by 4 bases and J by 0 bases, 17 bases remained unmatched. CDR3 bases: TGTGCCAGCAGTTCCGGCGGGGGGCGGGGTCTAAGAATAGCCAAAAACATTCAGTACTTC. It yields the protein CASSSGGGRGLRIAKNIQYF.

This clonotype was detected only a few times. This chain connects TRBV20-1 to TRBJ2-2; D is ambiguous. Trimming pared 1 base from V and 2 bases from J, leaving 2 bases between. CDR1 and CDR2 (germline): DFQATT, SNEGSKA (reference sequence). This CDR3 region has 12 residues. DNA for the CDR3: TGCAGTGCTAGAGCCAACACCGGGGAGCTGTTTTTT. Its protein product is CSARANTGELFF.

V gene TRBV10-3 combines with J gene TRBJ1-4; unclear D gene. Germline V gene sequence: CDR1 ENHRY, CDR2 SYGVKD. The CDR3 consists of 19 residues. Trimming left V 2 bases short and J 0 bases short, with 19 bases between. This CDR3 is CAISEVLGESIATNEKLFF. In DNA form, the CDR3 reads TGTGCCATCAGTGAGGTGCTGGGCGAGTCGATTGCAACTAATGAAAAACTGTTTTTT.

The rearrangement joins TRBV7-2 to TRBJ1-5, with D maybe TRBD1 (5 bases). The V gene lost 2 bases and the J gene lost 5 bases, with 10 bases spanning the gap. The CDR3 consists of 14 residues. The V gene's germline CDR1 is SGHTA and CDR2 FQGNSA. The CDR3 loop reads CASSLRDGHQPQHF. The CDR3 DNA sequence: TGTGCCAGCAGCTTAAGGGACGGACATCAGCCCCAGCATTTT.

For this clonotype: One base away lies a much larger clone, so this may be a sequencing read error. This sequence joins TRBV15 and TRBJ2-1; D is ambiguous. Germline CDR1 LNHNV, CDR2 YYDKDF (reference sequence). CDR3 length equals 12 residues. The chain's CDR3 is CATSWGWNEQLF. CDR3 coding DNA: TGTGCCACCAGTTGGGGATGGAATGAGCAGTTGTTC.

The chain employs TRBV7-2 and TRBJ2-1; TRBD2 is a possible D gene (6 bases). Trimming cost V 5 bases and J 7 bases, with 15 bases left between them. CDR1 and CDR2 (germline): SGHTA, FQGNSA. This CDR3 spans 14 amino acids. The CDR3 here is CASSRSRDFNEQFF. The CDR3 DNA follows: TGTGCCAGCAGCCGATCCCGGGACTTTAATGAGCAGTTCTTC.

The V call is TRBV7-9, the J call TRBJ1-2; D gene unclear. V lost 2 bases, J lost 6 bases, and 13 bases lay in between. The CDR3 consists of 14 residues. Per the germline V gene, CDR1 is SEHNR and CDR2 is FQNEAQ (reference sequence). The chain's CDR3 is CASSLTEGVDGYTF. CDR3 in DNA: TGTGCCAGCAGCTTAACGGAGGGAGTTGATGGCTACACCTTC.

The chain has TRBV7-2 and TRBJ1-1; tentatively, D is TRBD1 (6 bases). Germline V gives CDR1 SGHTA, CDR2 FQGNSA. Trimming left V 5 bases short and J 6 bases short, with 13 bases between. The CDR3 runs 13 residues. CDR3 coding DNA: TGTGCCAGCAGCCTAGGGGGGCACCCTGAAGCTTTCTTT. Translated, it gives CASSLGGHPEAFF. Supplemented by reference TRBV7-2 and TRBJ1-1, the full variable domain reads GAGVSQSPSNKVTEKGKDVELRCDPISGHTALYWYRQSLGQGLEFLIYFQGNSAPDKSGLPSDRFSAERTGGSVSTLTIQRTQQEDSAVYLCASSLGGHPEAFFGQGTRLTVV.